This T cell receptor beta chain stems from a study of siplizumab effects on memory and regulatory T cells. The germline V and J ends were trimmed by 0 bases and 1 base, with 3 bases remaining between them. In germline, CDR1 is SGHNT, CDR2 YYREEE (reference sequence). The length of the CDR3 is 13 residues. Sequencing of each sample assayed some 9.4 x 10^4 TCR templates. The repertoire was sequenced with immunoSEQ multiplex PCR; TCRdb's copy has only in-frame clones and lacks some. The repertoire holds nearly 85,000 clones, with about 91% as singletons. The chain links TRBV5-4 to TRBJ2-3; no definite D call. Sequencing input: Tregs sorted from blood. The TCR originated in a human donor in good health. CDR3 loop: CASSLEGTDTQYF. The CDR3 bases are TGTGCCAGCAGCTTGGAGGGCACAGATACGCAGTATTTT.